The 32 T cell receptor beta chains listed next were all sequenced from one sample in a study of T cell repertoires in ileal Crohn's disease. Time point defined: proximal margin of the surgical specimen (macroscopically non-inflamed). The table came from immunoSEQ multiplex PCR; TCRdb's copy has only in-frame clones and leaves some out. The sample includes 2,500 to 3,500 clones, around 63% seen only once; the top ten take roughly 25%. Sample: ileal tissue. Receptors originate from an adult with Crohn's disease.

The rearrangement links TRBV5-1 to TRBJ2-3; D uncertain. Germline loops: CDR1 SGHRS, CDR2 YFSETQ. V shed 1 base and J shed 5 bases, with 11 bases lying between them. The CDR3 sequence is 14 residues long. CDR3 sequence (DNA): TGCGCCAGCAGCTTGTCCCTACCAGGAGATACGCAGTATTTT. Amino acids: CASSLSLPGDTQYF.

This clone was seen more than once but under ten times. The gene calls are TRBV6-1 and TRBJ1-2, with 9 bases lining up with TRBD1. This CDR3 comprises 14 residues. Germline V gene lookup returns CDR1 MNHNS and CDR2 SASEGT. The V segment lost 6 bases and the J segment 5 bases; nucleotides outside the gene matches: 7. In DNA, the CDR3 is TGTGCCAGCAGCCCGGGGACAGGGTTTTATGGCTACACCTTC. Translation: CASSPGTGFYGYTF.

This chain joins TRBV28 and TRBJ1-4; 7 bases line up with TRBD1. The CDR3 is 14 residues long. Germline CDR1 is MDHEN and CDR2 is SYDVKM. V was clipped by 7 bases and J by 8 bases; unmatched bases: 10. This CDR3 is CASIQGGAEEKLFF. The CDR3 nucleotides are TGTGCCAGCATCCAAGGGGGCGCGGAAGAAAAACTGTTTTTT.

The rearrangement uses TRBV15 and TRBJ1-5, with 9 nucleotides matching TRBD1. Germline values: CDR1 LNHNV, CDR2 YYDKDF (reference sequence). Germline trimming cut 3 bases from V and 1 base from J; bases unmatched to any gene: 4. The CDR3 length is 16 residues. DNA for the CDR3: TGTGCCACCAGCAGCCCGGGACAGGGAAGCAATCAGCCCCAGCATTTT. Encoded protein: CATSSPGQGSNQPQHF. Full variable domain (rest looked up from reference TRBV15 and TRBJ1-5): DAMVIQNPRYQVTQFGKPVTLSCSQTLNHNVMYWYQQKSSQAPKLLFHYYDKDFNNEADTPDNFQSRRPNTSFCFLDIRSPGLGDTAMYLCATSSPGQGSNQPQHFGDGTRLSIL.

The chain employs TRBV4-2 and TRBJ2-2; perhaps TRBD2 as D (6 bases). V lost 4 bases and J 1 base, leaving 19 bases between the germline ends. Germline assignment: CDR1 LGHNA and CDR2 YNFKEQ. This CDR3 contains 18 residues. The CDR3: CASSPLAWAGGNTGELFF. CDR3 nucleotide sequence: TGTGCCAGCAGCCCACTCGCATGGGCCGGGGGGAACACCGGGGAGCTGTTTTTT.

The chain joins TRBV4-2 to TRBJ1-5, with a possible D match to TRBD1 (5 bases). Trimming removed 1 base at V and 4 bases at J, with 14 bases between. The CDR3 has 16 amino acids. CDR1 is LGHNA, CDR2 YNFKEQ, per germline. In DNA, the CDR3 is TGTGCCAGCAGCCAAGGAGAAGGGACGAAAAATCAGCCCCAGCATTTT. Encoded protein: CASSQGEGTKNQPQHF.

The CDR3 spells CASSRTAGWTEAFF. The CDR3 DNA reads as TGTGCCAGCAGCCGGACGGCCGGCTGGACTGAAGCTTTCTTT. The V call is TRBV5-6, the J call TRBJ1-1; D gene uncertain. Germline CDR1 and CDR2: SGHDT and YYEEEE. Trimming stripped 4 bases from V and 5 bases from J, with 15 bases between. The CDR3 has 14 amino acids.

The chain has TRBV7-9 and TRBJ2-7; D not certain. The germline gives CDR1 SEHNR, CDR2 FQNEAQ (reference sequence). CDR3 length equals 13 residues. Trimming pared 1 base from V and 1 base from J, leaving 5 bases between. For the CDR3, the DNA is TGTGCCAGCAGCTTAGGGCCTTCCTACGAGCAGTACTTC. Its translation is CASSLGPSYEQYF.

This sequence joins TRBV7-9 and TRBJ2-5; D uncertain. The CDR3 extends over 14 amino acids. CDR1 and CDR2 from the germline V gene are SEHNR and FQNEAQ (reference sequence). Trimming cost V 5 bases and J 3 bases, with 13 bases left between them. DNA of the CDR3: TGTGCCAGCAGCCACGTAGGCAGAGAAGAGACCCAGTACTTC. Translated: CASSHVGREETQYF. Complete variable domain (other parts from reference TRBV7-9 and TRBJ2-5): DTGVSQNPRHKITKRGQNVTFRCDPISEHNRLYWYRQTLGQGPEFLTYFQNEAQLEKSRLLSDRFSAERPKGSFSTLEIQRTEQGDSAMYLCASSHVGREETQYFGPGTRLLVL.

The J gene is TRBJ2-1, the V gene TRBV18, with D possibly matching TRBD2 (6 bases). V gave up 3 bases and J gave up 5 bases, with 11 bases separating them. The germline V gene has CDR1 KGHSH and CDR2 LQKENI. The CDR3 is made up of 14 amino acids. This chain's CDR3 is CASSPGGSDNEQFF. For the CDR3, the DNA is TGTGCCAGCTCACCGGGGGGATCGGACAATGAGCAGTTCTTC.

The chain uses TRBV7-9 and TRBJ2-5, with 8 nucleotides matching TRBD2. Germline V CDR1 and CDR2: SEHNR, FQNEAQ (reference sequence). The CDR3 spans 14 residues. The trim removed 4 bases at V and 4 bases at J, leaving 5 bases unmatched. The CDR3 sequence is CASSWGREAETQYF. DNA of the CDR3: TGTGCCAGCAGCTGGGGGCGGGAGGCAGAGACCCAGTACTTC.

V gene TRBV30 combines with J gene TRBJ1-1; D unclear. CDR1 is GTSNPN and CDR2 is SVGIG in the germline V gene (reference sequence). The CDR3 totals 12 residues. The V and J ends lost 7 bases and 1 base respectively, with 10 bases between them. The CDR3 nucleotides are TGTGCCTTTACCTTCCAGAACACTGAAGCTTTCTTT. This sequence encodes CAFTFQNTEAFF.

CDR3 nucleotide sequence: TGTGCCAGCACCCGGGGACTAGCGGGAAAGGAGACCCAGTACTTC. Translating it yields CASTRGLAGKETQYF. This chain links TRBV6-1 with TRBJ2-5, with 13 nucleotides matching TRBD2. The CDR3 sequence is 15 residues long. The germline V gene has CDR1 MNHNS and CDR2 SASEGT. The V and J ends lost 7 bases and 5 bases, in that order; junction bases with no gene match: 7.

The chain uses TRBV7-2 and TRBJ2-7, with 14 nucleotides matching TRBD2. The germline gives CDR1 SGHTA, CDR2 FQGNSA. This CDR3 comprises 17 residues. The V and J ends lost 5 bases and 3 bases, in that order; junction bases with no gene match: 9. CDR3 sequence reads: CASSPLRTSGRIYEQYF. Written as DNA, the CDR3 is TGTGCCAGCAGCCCACTTAGGACTAGCGGGAGGATCTACGAGCAGTACTTC.

The chain joins TRBV9 to TRBJ2-1; no firm D call. CDR3 length: 15 residues. Germline CDR1 and CDR2: SGDLS and YYNGEE. The V and J ends lost 3 bases and 5 bases respectively, with 15 bases between them. The CDR3 DNA follows: TGTGCCAGCAGCGCTGACACCGGACCGGACAATGAGCAGTTCTTC. Its translation is CASSADTGPDNEQFF.

Only a few counts were recorded for this clone. The chain uses TRBV4-3 and TRBJ1-2; a possible D gene is TRBD1 (6 bases). Between the trimmed V and J ends, which lost 4 bases and 8 bases, there was a span of 20 bases. The CDR3 length is 15 residues. In germline, CDR1 is LGHNA, CDR2 YSLEER. The CDR3 reads CASSLYSTGADGYTF. CDR3 DNA: TGCGCCAGCAGCCTATACAGTACGGGGGCTGACGGCTACACCTTC.

This rearrangement joins TRBV27 to TRBJ1-2; D is unresolved. The CDR3 has 15 amino acids. Germline V gives CDR1 MNHEY, CDR2 SMNVEV (reference sequence). Trimming removed 5 bases at V and 3 bases at J, with 16 bases between. This chain's CDR3 is CASSISGSTHYGYTF. CDR3 DNA sequence: TGTGCCAGCAGTATTTCGGGCAGTACTCACTATGGCTACACCTTC.

This clone has only one observation. The chain joins TRBV7-9 to TRBJ2-3, with TRBD2 as a possible D gene (5 bases). Germline loops: CDR1 SEHNR, CDR2 FQNEAQ (reference sequence). Trimming took off 3 bases at V and 2 bases at J, with 12 bases between the two ends. This CDR3 is built from 15 residues. The CDR3 bases are TGTGCCAGCAGCTTCGGCCTAGGACTCACAGATACGCAGTATTTT. Amino acid sequence: CASSFGLGLTDTQYF. Variable domain in full (rest from reference TRBV7-9 and TRBJ2-3): DTGVSQNPRHKITKRGQNVTFRCDPISEHNRLYWYRQTLGQGPEFLTYFQNEAQLEKSRLLSDRFSAERPKGSFSTLEIQRTEQGDSAMYLCASSFGLGLTDTQYFGPGTRLTVL.

In the case of this clone: Its ends do not fully match the called genes, so a read error is possible. The V gene is TRBV7-7, the J gene TRBJ2-5; 7 bases are shared with TRBD1. Germline values: CDR1 SSHAT, CDR2 FNYEAQ (reference sequence). This CDR3 spans 14 amino acids. CDR3 coding DNA: TGTGCTAGCAGCTTACAGGGGAATCAAGAGACCCAGTACTTC. This translates into CASSLQGNQETQYF.

The V gene is TRBV28, the J gene TRBJ1-1; D is unclear. V lost 5 bases and J 0 bases, leaving 10 bases between the germline ends. The germline CDR1 and CDR2 sequences are MDHEN and SYDVKM. The CDR3 spans 14 residues. For the CDR3, the DNA is TGTGCCAGCAGTCCTACTGGGGTGAACACTGAAGCTTTCTTT. As protein: CASSPTGVNTEAFF.

This CDR3 is CASTRIWGTEAFF. In nucleotides, the CDR3 is TGCGCCAGCACAAGAATCTGGGGTACTGAAGCTTTCTTT. The genes are TRBV10-2 and TRBJ1-1; no clear D. The germline V gene encodes CDR1 WSHSY and CDR2 SAAADI. This CDR3 has 13 amino acids. The V and J ends lost 7 bases and 5 bases respectively, with 14 bases between them.

This clone was counted a single time. The chain links TRBV5-6 to TRBJ2-1, with D unresolved. Per the germline V gene, CDR1 is SGHDT and CDR2 is YYEEEE. CDR3 length equals 12 residues. V was trimmed by 2 bases and J by 5 bases, leaving 5 bases between them. The CDR3 nucleotides read TGTGCCAGCAGCTTCGAAGACAATGAGCAGTTCTTC. It encodes CASSFEDNEQFF.

This clone is hyperexpanded by share. The chain has TRBV19 and TRBJ2-2; TRBD2 might be the D (5 bases). The CDR3 extends over 13 amino acids. Germline V gene sequence: CDR1 LNHDA, CDR2 SQIVND (reference sequence). The V and J ends lost 7 bases and 4 bases respectively, with 10 bases between them. CDR3 DNA sequence: TGTGCCAGTAAAGCGGACGGCACCGGGGAGCTGTTTTTT. Amino acids: CASKADGTGELFF. The whole variable domain, filled in from reference TRBV19 and TRBJ2-2, reads DGGITQSPKYLFRKEGQNVTLSCEQNLNHDAMYWYRQDPGQGLRLIYYSQIVNDFQKGDIAEGYSVSREKKESFPLTVTSAQKNPTAFYLCASKADGTGELFFGEGSRLTVL.

V usage is TRBV6-6 and J usage is TRBJ1-1; D unclear. The germline gives CDR1 MNHNY, CDR2 SVGAGI (reference sequence). This CDR3 contains 13 residues. Trimming left V 6 bases short and J 1 base short, with 9 bases between. The CDR3 sequence is CASRSLSNTEAFF. CDR3 nucleotide sequence: TGTGCCAGCAGGTCCTTGTCGAACACTGAAGCTTTCTTT.

This clone has a handful of counts. The chain recombines TRBV6-1 with TRBJ2-1; TRBD2 agrees at 14 bases. The CDR3 runs to 15 residues. In germline, CDR1 is MNHNS, CDR2 SASEGT. Trimming at V came to 10 bases and at J to 10 bases, leaving 12 bases not matched to a gene. CDR3 nucleotide sequence: TGTGCCATTTCTCCCGGGACTAGCGGGAGCCGGGAGCAGTTCTTC. This encodes CAISPGTSGSREQFF.

To note about this clone: At one end, the junction sequence differs from germline, possibly due to a read error. The chain carries TRBV18 and TRBJ2-3; D is possibly TRBD2 (6 bases). This CDR3 is 14 amino acids long. Germline V lookup: CDR1 KGHSH, CDR2 LQKENI. The CDR3 DNA is TGTGCCATCTCAAGGGACTCCGGCACAGATACGCAGTATTTT. Its translation: CAISRDSGTDTQYF.

About this clone: Distinct nucleotide sequences in the sample also encode this CDR3. The chain joins TRBV7-9 to TRBJ2-5, with a tentative D call TRBD1 (6 bases). This CDR3 is built from 14 residues. Per the germline V gene, CDR1 is SEHNR and CDR2 is FQNEAQ (reference sequence). V lost 2 bases and J 2 bases, leaving 9 bases between the germline ends. CDR3 region: CASSLTGRQETQYF. CDR3 nucleotides: TGTGCCAGCAGCTTAACAGGGCGTCAAGAGACCCAGTACTTC.

The chain combines TRBV6-5 with TRBJ2-3; D remains unclear. CDR1 and CDR2 from the germline V gene are MNHEY and SVGAGI. V gave up 4 bases and J gave up 2 bases, with 16 bases separating them. This CDR3 is 16 amino acids long. In DNA, the CDR3 is TGTGCCAGCAGTTCCCTCGGCGGCAGGAACACAGATACGCAGTATTTT. This sequence encodes CASSSLGGRNTDTQYF.

V is TRBV5-1 and J is TRBJ2-1; 8 bases line up with TRBD2. The V gene end was trimmed by 1 base and the J gene end by 4 bases; junction bases not matched to a gene: 13. The CDR3 totals 18 residues. Germline V CDR1 and CDR2: SGHRS, YFSETQ. The CDR3 is CASSLQYGLAFSYNEQFF. The CDR3 DNA reads TGCGCCAGCAGCTTGCAATATGGACTAGCTTTTTCGTACAATGAGCAGTTCTTC.

The chain is built from TRBV11-3 and TRBJ2-2; 7 bases are a match to TRBD2. This CDR3 is 15 amino acids long. The V gene's germline CDR1 is SGHNT and CDR2 YENEEA. V was clipped by 4 bases and J by 1 base; unmatched bases: 3. This CDR3 reads CASSYLAENTGELFF. The CDR3 nucleotides read TGTGCCAGCAGCTACCTAGCGGAGAACACCGGGGAGCTGTTTTTT.

CDR3 nucleotide sequence: TGTGCCAGCAGCTTAGCCAGCGGGAGGATGGACAATGAGCAGTTCTTC. It codes for CASSLASGRMDNEQFF. The rearrangement uses TRBV7-3 and TRBJ2-1; 9 bases line up with TRBD2. Germline V lookup: CDR1 SGHTA, CDR2 FQGTGA. The CDR3 is 16 amino acids. V trimming: 2 bases; J trimming: 5 bases; junction bases outside the gene matches: 7.

This clone was detected only once. The chain is built from TRBV6-1 and TRBJ1-2, with TRBD1 matching over 7 bases. V shed 7 bases, J shed 2 bases, and the junction held 4 bases outside the gene matches. Germline values: CDR1 MNHNS, CDR2 SASEGT. The CDR3 contains 13 residues. The CDR3 DNA follows: TGTGCCAGCAACCCACAGGGGAACTATGGCTACACCTTC. Protein: CASNPQGNYGYTF.